Presented here are 23 T cell receptor beta chains from one specimen sequenced in a study of cytomegalovirus exposure and HLA in healthy donors. The PCR employed 60 Vbeta primers together with 13 Jbeta primers. Using immunoSEQ multiplex PCR, the repertoire was profiled, and TCRdb retains in-frame clones only, with some absent. Of about 190,000 clones detected, approximately 75% appear once; the ten largest clones hold approximately 4.8%. The material sequenced was PBMCs. Receptors originate from a man aged 30 to 45 in good health and CMV-seropositive.

This clone has a handful of counts. The chain employs TRBV7-6 and TRBJ2-3; D gene uncertain. Germline CDR1 reads SGHVS; CDR2 reads FNYEAQ. The CDR3 runs to 12 residues. The V end lost 5 bases, the J end lost 6 bases, and 9 bases lay between the germline ends. The CDR3 region is CASSVAEDTQYF. The DNA of the CDR3 is TGTGCCAGCAGCGTCGCCGAGGATACGCAGTATTTT. The variable domain in full, completed from reference TRBV7-6 and TRBJ2-3, reads GAGVSQSPRYKVTKRGQDVALRCDPISGHVSLYWYRQALGQGPEFLTYFNYEAQQDKSGLPNDRFSAERPEGSISTLTIQRTEQRDSAMYRCASSVAEDTQYFGPGTRLTVL.

Turning to this clone: An end of the junction does not agree with germline; a read error may underlie this. The rearrangement links TRBV6-5 to TRBJ1-2; no firm D call. The germline gives CDR1 MNHEY, CDR2 SVGAGI. The CDR3 extends over 14 amino acids. In nucleotides, the CDR3 is TGTGCCAGCAGCTACTCGAGGATAGGTTATGGCTACACCTTC. Amino acids: CASSYSRIGYGYTF.

Remarks on this clone: This same CDR3 is encoded by further DNA sequences in the sample. The chain uses TRBV7-3 and TRBJ2-2; a possible D gene is TRBD1 (6 bases). Germline V gives CDR1 SGHTA, CDR2 FQGTGA. Trimming shortened V by 5 bases and J by 7 bases, and 11 bases separated the two germline ends. There are 13 residues in the CDR3. CDR3 sequence: CASSPLGGGELFF. CDR3 DNA sequence: TGTGCCAGCAGCCCACTAGGGGGCGGGGAGCTGTTTTTT.

The genes are TRBV28 and TRBJ1-5; 8 bases agree with TRBD1. V dropped 6 bases and J dropped 4; count of bases not matched to a gene: 2. The CDR3 is made up of 13 amino acids. CDR1 MDHEN and CDR2 SYDVKM come from the germline V gene. The CDR3 reads CASRDRVNQPQHF. The CDR3 coding sequence is TGTGCCAGCAGGGACAGGGTAAATCAGCCCCAGCATTTT.

Here the CDR3 reads CASSLGHFNQPQHF. CDR3 bases: TGCGCCAGCAGCTTGGGACACTTTAATCAGCCCCAGCATTTT. The V and J genes are TRBV5-1 and TRBJ1-5; no reliable D call. V was cut by 0 bases and J by 4 bases, with 8 bases left in between. CDR1 SGHRS and CDR2 YFSETQ come from the germline V gene. The CDR3 has 14 residues.

In this sample, this clone turned up a few times. This sequence joins TRBV11-2 and TRBJ2-7, with 11 bases matching TRBD2. The ends lost 5 bases at V and 0 bases at J; junction bases unmatched: 9. CDR1 and CDR2 from the germline V gene are SGHAT and FQNNGV. The CDR3 sequence is 17 residues long. The CDR3 is CASSGPSGGSVSYEQYF. CDR3 coding DNA: TGTGCCAGCAGCGGACCTAGCGGGGGGTCCGTCTCCTACGAGCAGTACTTC.

The chain joins TRBV5-1 to TRBJ2-3, with 8 bases identical to TRBD2. V lost 4 bases, J lost 0 bases, and 4 bases stayed unmatched. The CDR3 covers 15 residues. In germline, CDR1 is SGHRS, CDR2 YFSETQ. CDR3 coding DNA: TGCGCCAGCAGCCGTTTAGCGGGGAGCACAGATACGCAGTATTTT. Translation gives CASSRLAGSTDTQYF.

The CDR3 DNA reads TGTGCCAGCAGTGTTATACTAGCGGGGGCGAACACCGGGGAGCTGTTTTTT. Translated: CASSVILAGANTGELFF. The chain carries TRBV6-1 and TRBJ2-2, with TRBD2 matching over 11 bases. CDR1 MNHNS and CDR2 SASEGT come from the germline V gene. This CDR3 has 17 amino acids. Unmatched junction bases numbered 4, after V lost 4 bases and J lost 0 bases.

DNA of the CDR3: TGTGCCAGCAGCGGGACAGCTGCCGCGGGTTTCTTT. Its translation is CASSGTAAAGFF. The rearrangement uses TRBV7-9 and TRBJ1-1; 7 positions agree with TRBD1. Trimming took 5 bases from V and 13 from J; bases not matched to a gene: 10. The CDR3 extends over 12 amino acids. Germline V gene sequence: CDR1 SEHNR, CDR2 FQNEAQ (reference sequence). Drawing the rest from reference TRBV7-9 and TRBJ1-1, the complete variable domain is DTGVSQNPRHKITKRGQNVTFRCDPISEHNRLYWYRQTLGQGPEFLTYFQNEAQLEKSRLLSDRFSAERPKGSFSTLEIQRTEQGDSAMYLCASSGTAAAGFFGQGTRLTVV.

The V and J genes are TRBV7-2 and TRBJ2-7, with D tentatively TRBD1 (7 bases). This CDR3 is built from 13 residues. CDR1 is SGHTA and CDR2 is FQGNSA in the germline V gene. Trimming took off 5 bases at V and 6 bases at J, with 14 bases between the two ends. CDR3 region: CASSPQGGSEQYF. The CDR3 DNA reads as TGTGCCAGCAGCCCCCAGGGGGGCTCCGAGCAGTACTTC. Drawing the rest from reference TRBV7-2 and TRBJ2-7, the complete variable domain is GAGVSQSPSNKVTEKGKDVELRCDPISGHTALYWYRQSLGQGLEFLIYFQGNSAPDKSGLPSDRFSAERTGGSVSTLTIQRTQQEDSAVYLCASSPQGGSEQYFGPGTRLTVT.

In DNA, the CDR3 is TGTGCCAGCAGCCTGGGCCCCGGACAGGGGTCATACGAGCAGTACTTC. Amino acids: CASSLGPGQGSYEQYF. J is TRBJ2-7 and V is TRBV21-1; TRBD1 reflects the table's D call only, with no check against the DNA. TRBV21-1 is classified as a pseudogene. This CDR3 contains 16 residues.

The genes are TRBV6-5 and TRBJ2-1, with 8 bases identical to TRBD2. V lost 2 bases and J lost 9; bases outside the gene matches: 6. The CDR3 is made up of 14 amino acids. Per germline, CDR1 MNHEY and CDR2 SVGAGI. The CDR3 nucleotides are TGTGCCAGCAGTTACGGTACTAGCGGCTTTGAGCAGTTCTTC. Translation gives CASSYGTSGFEQFF.

J is TRBJ2-2 and V is TRBV27; perhaps TRBD1 as D (6 bases). The CDR3 covers 15 residues. Trimming pared 6 bases from V and 3 bases from J, leaving 14 bases between. Per germline, CDR1 MNHEY and CDR2 SMNVEV (reference sequence). The CDR3 DNA is TGTGCCAGCAGCCAACAGGGATGGGACACCGGGGAGCTGTTTTTT. Amino acids: CASSQQGWDTGELFF.

The chain combines TRBV7-9 with TRBJ1-5, with a possible D match to TRBD1 (5 bases). The germline V gene encodes CDR1 SEHNR and CDR2 FQNEAQ (reference sequence). The CDR3 runs to 12 residues. The V gene lost 0 bases and the J gene lost 13 bases, with 10 bases spanning the gap. CDR3 loop: CASSLAGEGQHF. In DNA, the CDR3 is TGTGCCAGCAGCTTAGCGGGGGAGGGACAGCATTTT. Using reference TRBV7-9 and TRBJ1-5 for the parts outside the CDR3, the full variable domain is DTGVSQNPRHKITKRGQNVTFRCDPISEHNRLYWYRQTLGQGPEFLTYFQNEAQLEKSRLLSDRFSAERPKGSFSTLEIQRTEQGDSAMYLCASSLAGEGQHFGDGTRLSIL.

J is TRBJ1-2 and V is TRBV5-8, with D tentatively TRBD1 (6 bases). There are 14 residues in the CDR3. CDR1 is SGHTS and CDR2 is YDEGEE in the germline V gene. V was shortened by 5 bases and J by 8 bases, with 19 bases between the two germline ends. Written as DNA, the CDR3 is TGTGCCAGCAGACATTACCAGGGGCCCCCGGGCTACACCTTC. This codes for CASRHYQGPPGYTF.

The chain recombines TRBV19 with TRBJ2-2, with unresolved D. This CDR3 has 16 residues. The V end lost 10 bases, the J end lost 4 bases, and 22 bases lay between the germline ends. CDR1 and CDR2 from the germline V gene are LNHDA and SQIVND (reference sequence). The CDR3: CATFPVPRFGTGELFF. In DNA, the CDR3 is TGTGCCACATTCCCCGTTCCGCGATTTGGCACCGGGGAGCTGTTTTTT.

The J gene is TRBJ2-6, the V gene TRBV15; 8 positions agree with TRBD1. CDR1 and CDR2 (germline): LNHNV, YYDKDF (reference sequence). Trimming removed 2 bases from V and 0 bases from J; junction bases left unmatched: 6. The CDR3 has 18 residues. The CDR3 DNA reads TGTGCCACCAGCAGATCGGGGACAGGCAGCTCTGGGGCCAACGTCCTGACTTTC. Its translation is CATSRSGTGSSGANVLTF.

V gene TRBV19 combines with J gene TRBJ2-5, with 14 bases aligning to TRBD2. CDR1 is LNHDA, CDR2 SQIVND, per germline (reference sequence). The CDR3 has 18 amino acids. V was pared by 4 bases and J by 1 base, with 8 bases of the junction left unmatched. This CDR3 reads CASSRGTSGGRLQETQYF. The DNA for the CDR3 is TGTGCCAGTAGTAGAGGGACTAGCGGGGGCCGTCTCCAAGAGACCCAGTACTTC.

This clone was counted once. Its ends do not fully match the called genes, so a read error is possible. The chain recombines TRBV11-1 with TRBJ2-7; 9 bases are a match to TRBD1. There are 16 residues in the CDR3. The germline V gene encodes CDR1 SGHAT and CDR2 FQDESV (reference sequence). The CDR3 loop reads CTSSSTGTGRRYEQYF. The DNA for the CDR3 is TGTACCAGCAGCTCTACTGGGACAGGGAGGAGGTACGAGCAGTACTTC.

This chain links TRBV5-1 with TRBJ1-5; no clear D gene. Trimming pared 4 bases from V and 6 bases from J, leaving 11 bases between. The germline V gene has CDR1 SGHRS and CDR2 YFSETQ. The CDR3 runs to 13 residues. The CDR3 DNA reads TGCGCCAGCAGCCCCCGGGGTGCTCAGCCCCAGCATTTT. This codes for CASSPRGAQPQHF.

This chain uses TRBV28 with TRBJ1-1; 11 bases fit TRBD1. J was trimmed by 3 bases and V by 2 bases; bases with no gene match: 5. Germline V gene sequence: CDR1 MDHEN, CDR2 SYDVKM. The CDR3 consists of 16 residues. CDR3 sequence (DNA): TGTGCCAGCAGTTTACCCGGGACAGGGGGTCACACTGAAGCTTTCTTT. Amino acid sequence: CASSLPGTGGHTEAFF. The whole variable domain, filled in from reference TRBV28 and TRBJ1-1, reads DVKVTQSSRYLVKRTGEKVFLECVQDMDHENMFWYRQDPGLGLRLIYFSYDVKMKEKGDIPEGYSVSREKKERFSLILESASTNQTSMYLCASSLPGTGGHTEAFFGQGTRLTVV.

The J gene is TRBJ2-7, the V gene TRBV2, with TRBD2 identical over 8 bases. The CDR3 loop spans 15 amino acids. V was pared by 2 bases and J by 5 bases, with 8 bases of the junction left unmatched. Germline CDR1 reads SNHLY; CDR2 reads FYNNEI. CDR3 sequence reads: CASSEYGRGIDEQYF. CDR3 DNA sequence: TGTGCCAGCAGTGAATACGGGAGGGGTATAGACGAGCAGTACTTC.

This chain links TRBV9 with TRBJ2-7; D possibly corresponds to TRBD1 (5 bases). V was clipped by 3 bases and J by 0 bases, with 16 bases between them. Germline CDR1 and CDR2: SGDLS and YYNGEE. CDR3 length equals 16 residues. CDR3 sequence reads: CASSGRSVDTSYEQYF. CDR3 in DNA: TGTGCCAGCAGCGGTCGATCGGTGGACACCTCCTACGAGCAGTACTTC.